The 17 T cell receptor beta chains below come from one sample, sequenced in a study of CD8 T cells in ankylosing spondylitis. TCRdb used MiXCR to reprocess the 5' RACE reads, holding one entry per CDR3 protein. In the table there are approximately 250,000 distinct CDR3 sequences, more than 20% of which are singletons. The sample was blood, either unsorted or a sorted T cell fraction (not recorded which). Receptor source: a male donor with ankylosing spondylitis or in good health (not recorded which).

This clonotype has a handful of counts. V gene TRBV3-1 combines with J gene TRBJ2-5, with D perhaps TRBD1 or TRBD2 (5 bases each). CDR1 is LGHDT and CDR2 is YNNKEL in the germline V gene (reference sequence). Deletions cut 0 bases from V and 6 bases from J, with 11 bases between. The length of the CDR3 is 14 residues. The CDR3 spells CASSQDTQGQTQYF. In DNA, the CDR3 is TGTGCCAGCAGCCAAGATACCCAGGGACAGACCCAGTACTTC.

The rearrangement links TRBV7-2 to TRBJ2-4, with TRBD2 matching 9 bases. CDR3 length: 14 residues. V lost 1 base to trimming and J lost 6 bases; unmatched junction nucleotides: 1. In germline, CDR1 is SGHTA, CDR2 FQGNSA. CDR3 sequence: CASSLGSGGNIQYF. In nucleotides, the CDR3 is TGTGCCAGCAGCTTAGGTAGCGGGGGAAACATTCAGTACTTC.

The rearrangement uses TRBV10-3 and TRBJ2-3, with D possibly being TRBD2 (5 bases). Trimming removed 4 bases at V and 6 bases at J, with 11 bases between. Germline V gives CDR1 ENHRY, CDR2 SYGVKD. There are 13 residues in the CDR3. Here the CDR3 DNA reads TGTGCCATCAGTGCTCGGGGTTCGGATACGCAGTATTTT. Its protein is CAISARGSDTQYF.

This clonotype appeared many times. The chain links TRBV18 to TRBJ2-3, with D perhaps TRBD2 (6 bases). The V gene lost 1 base and the J gene lost 4 bases, with 9 bases spanning the gap. This CDR3 has 14 amino acids. CDR1 is KGHSH, CDR2 LQKENI, per germline. This CDR3 reads CASSPREEPDTQYF. The CDR3 DNA follows: TGTGCCAGCTCACCACGGGAGGAACCAGATACGCAGTATTTT.

Many counts were recorded for this clonotype. V and J are TRBV5-1 and TRBJ1-1, with a tentative D call TRBD1 (6 bases). V lost 4 bases to trimming and J lost 1 base, with 14 bases between them. The germline gives CDR1 SGHRS, CDR2 YFSETQ. This CDR3 spans 15 amino acids. As DNA, the CDR3 is TGCGCCAGCAGCCCATTCGGACAGCAGAACACTGAAGCTTTCTTT. Amino acid sequence: CASSPFGQQNTEAFF.

This clonotype appeared a few times. The chain combines TRBV6-1 with TRBJ1-1; TRBD1 aligns across 7 bases. This CDR3 is built from 15 residues. The trim removed 10 bases at V and 4 bases at J, leaving 15 bases unmatched. Germline values: CDR1 MNHNS, CDR2 SASEGT. The chain's CDR3 is CATTRRGGRSTEAFF. CDR3 nucleotide sequence: TGTGCCACTACACGCAGGGGGGGGAGGTCCACTGAAGCTTTCTTT.

This clonotype has ten or more counts. V gene TRBV20-1 combines with J gene TRBJ2-7, with D uncertain. V shed 0 bases and J shed 3 bases, with 18 bases lying between them. This CDR3 is 16 amino acids long. Per germline, CDR1 DFQATT and CDR2 SNEGSKA (reference sequence). DNA for the CDR3: TGCAGTGCTAGAGATCCTGGAAGGCAGGCCATCTACGAGCAGTACTTC. Residues: CSARDPGRQAIYEQYF.

Ten or more counts support this clonotype. The genes are TRBV12-3 or TRBV12-4 and TRBJ2-1; D gene uncertain. The CDR3 consists of 13 residues. V was trimmed by 4 bases and J by 7 bases, leaving 11 bases between them. CDR3 protein: CASSSPEGNEQFF. In DNA form, the CDR3 reads TGTGCCAGCAGTTCCCCGGAAGGTAATGAGCAGTTCTTC.

This clonotype occurred a few times. J is TRBJ1-5 and V is TRBV12-3 or TRBV12-4; D unresolved. Trimming pared 6 bases from V and 7 bases from J, leaving 16 bases between. This CDR3 is built from 14 residues. CDR3 nucleotides: TGTGCCAGCAGCCAAGGGCCATTCGACCAGCCCCAGCATTTT. Translation gives CASSQGPFDQPQHF.

This chain uses TRBV2 with TRBJ2-5; TRBD1 or TRBD2 may be the D gene (6 bases each). Germline V gene data show CDR1 as SNHLY and CDR2 as FYNNEI. The CDR3 is made up of 14 amino acids. The V end lost 7 bases, the J end lost 1 base, and 13 bases lay between the germline ends. The CDR3 region has the DNA TGTGCCAGCAACCGGGGGCCCCTCCAAGAGACCCAGTACTTC. It translates to CASNRGPLQETQYF.

This clonotype was detected ten times or more. DNA of the CDR3: TGTGCCAGCAGTTCACCCCGGGACACCTCCTACAATGAGCAGTTCTTC. Translation gives CASSSPRDTSYNEQFF. The gene calls are TRBV6-5 and TRBJ2-1; weak D call: TRBD1 (6 bases). This CDR3 contains 16 residues. Germline-derived CDR1 and CDR2 are MNHEY and SVGAGI. The V end lost 4 bases, the J end lost 0 bases, and 13 bases lay between the germline ends.

This clonotype was counted only a few times. The V and J genes are TRBV20-1 and TRBJ2-7; tentatively, D is TRBD2 (6 bases). Germline CDR1 reads DFQATT; CDR2 reads SNEGSKA (reference sequence). This CDR3 comprises 14 residues. The germline V and J ends were trimmed by 0 bases and 3 bases, with 12 bases remaining between them. The CDR3 spells CSARDGGLGYEQYF. The CDR3 DNA is TGCAGTGCTAGAGATGGAGGGTTGGGCTACGAGCAGTACTTC.

With respect to this clonotype: A junction end diverges from the germline sequence, so it may reflect a read error. This sequence joins TRBV6-1 and TRBJ1-2; 8 bases align to TRBD1. The CDR3 is 13 amino acids. Germline assignment: CDR1 MNHNS and CDR2 SASEGT. The CDR3 loop reads CASTKSGQGALFF. The CDR3 coding sequence is TGTGCCAGCACCAAAAGCGGGCAGGGGGCCCTCTTCTTC.

The rearrangement uses TRBV21-1 and TRBJ1-2. TRBV21-1 has pseudogene status. The CDR3 covers 13 residues. The CDR3 bases are TGTGCCAGCAGCAAACCCCTGTGCGAAGGCTACACCTTC. This sequence encodes CASSKPLCEGYTF.

This clonotype was seen at least ten times. The V gene is TRBV20-1, the J gene TRBJ1-1; D is uncertain. V was clipped by 2 bases and J by 0 bases, with 7 bases between them. This CDR3 has 13 amino acids. Germline V lookup: CDR1 DFQATT, CDR2 SNEGSKA (reference sequence). The CDR3 nucleotides are TGCAGTGCTAGAACAGACATGAACACTGAAGCTTTCTTT. Encoded protein: CSARTDMNTEAFF.

This clonotype was detected many times. V and J are TRBV28 and TRBJ1-2; D remains unclear. The germline V gene encodes CDR1 MDHEN and CDR2 SYDVKM. Trimming removed 6 bases at V and 8 bases at J, with 19 bases between. CDR3 length: 14 amino acids. The CDR3 coding sequence is TGTGCCAGCAGCCCCTCGCACCTCGTCTACGGCTACACCTTC. As protein: CASSPSHLVYGYTF.

The genes are TRBV20-1 and TRBJ1-1; tentatively, D is TRBD1 (5 bases). The CDR3 runs 12 residues. V lost 6 bases to trimming and J lost 5 bases, with 13 bases between them. Germline-derived CDR1 and CDR2 are DFQATT and SNEGSKA (reference sequence). For the CDR3, the DNA is TGCAGTGCCCTCCAGGGTTGGACTGAAGCTTTCTTT. It translates to CSALQGWTEAFF.